Presented here are 3 T cell receptor beta chains from one specimen sequenced in a study of T cells after yellow fever vaccination. TCRdb used MiXCR to reprocess the 5' RACE reads, holding one entry per CDR3 protein. The sample holds some 560,000 distinct CDR3 sequences, 15% to 20% seen once. The sequencing used PBMCs, collected 15 days after the yellow fever booster vaccination. These receptors were obtained from a man aged 30 to 45 who received the YFV17D yellow fever vaccine.

The chain has TRBV6-1 and TRBJ2-7; 7 bases agree with TRBD1. Per germline, CDR1 MNHNS and CDR2 SASEGT. V gave up 7 bases and J gave up 3 bases; unmatched junction bases: 6. The CDR3 contains 13 residues. The CDR3 spells CASKTGTIYEQYF. As DNA, the CDR3 is TGTGCCAGCAAGACAGGGACCATCTACGAGCAGTACTTC.

This rearrangement joins TRBV3-1 to TRBJ2-1; 12 nucleotides agree with TRBD2. This CDR3 comprises 17 residues. The V segment lost 1 base and the J segment 2 bases; nucleotides outside the gene matches: 3. Per the germline V gene, CDR1 is LGHDT and CDR2 is YNNKEL (reference sequence). The CDR3 loop reads CASSQATSGSPYNEQFF. The CDR3 DNA follows: TGTGCCAGCAGCCAAGCGACTAGCGGGAGCCCCTACAATGAGCAGTTCTTC.

The rearrangement uses TRBV27 and TRBJ2-7; D is unresolved. Trimming pared 2 bases from V and 0 bases from J, leaving 5 bases between. CDR1 MNHEY and CDR2 SMNVEV come from the germline V gene (reference sequence). CDR3 size: 13 residues. The CDR3 loop reads CASSLKHSYEQYF. The CDR3 DNA reads as TGTGCCAGCAGTTTAAAGCACTCCTACGAGCAGTACTTC.